The 26 T cell receptor beta chains below come from one sample, sequenced in a study of cytomegalovirus exposure and HLA in healthy donors. In the PCR, 60 Vbeta and 13 Jbeta primers were used. Profiling relied on immunoSEQ multiplex PCR, and the TCRdb table lists in-frame clones only, not all of them. Of about 180,000 clones listed, roughly 79% are singletons. The sample taken for sequencing was PBMCs. All receptors derive from a male donor in good health and CMV-seronegative.

The V and J genes are TRBV28 and TRBJ1-2, with 8 bases fitting TRBD1. The CDR3 runs to 16 residues. Germline CDR1 and CDR2: MDHEN and SYDVKM. The J segment lost 5 bases and the V segment lost 5 bases, leaving 13 bases of the junction unmatched. CDR3 protein: CASSLLDRVRGYGYTF. For the CDR3, the DNA is TGTGCCAGCAGTCTCCTGGACAGGGTGAGAGGGTATGGCTACACCTTC.

Of note for this clone: One junction end does not reproduce the germline sequence, and a read error may be involved. This rearrangement joins TRBV7-9 to TRBJ2-2, with 8 bases fitting TRBD1. In germline, CDR1 is SEHNR, CDR2 FQNEAQ (reference sequence). CDR3 length: 16 amino acids. CDR3 sequence (DNA): TGTTCCAGCAGCTTACCTCCGGGACAGGTCACCGGGGAGCTGTTTTTT. It translates to CSSSLPPGQVTGELFF. Using reference TRBV7-9 and TRBJ2-2 for the parts outside the CDR3, the full variable domain is DTGVSQNPRHKITKRGQNVTFRCDPISEHNRLYWYRQTLGQGPEFLTYFQNEAQLEKSRLLSDRFSAERPKGSFSTLEIQRTEQGDSAMYLCSSSLPPGQVTGELFFGEGSRLTVL.

The chain employs TRBV6-6 and TRBJ2-2; TRBD2 matches 10 bases. The ends lost 8 bases at V and 5 bases at J; junction bases unmatched: 8. The CDR3 totals 15 residues. Germline CDR1 reads MNHNY; CDR2 reads SVGAGI (reference sequence). CDR3 DNA: TGTGCCAGCGGGCTAGCGGGAGAATATACCGGGGAGCTGTTTTTT. As protein: CASGLAGEYTGELFF.

The V gene is TRBV27, the J gene TRBJ2-5; 9 nucleotides agree with TRBD2. Looked up from germline, CDR1 is MNHEY and CDR2 is SMNVEV (reference sequence). J lost 2 bases, V lost 0 bases, and 1 base had no gene match. The CDR3 is made up of 15 amino acids. DNA for the CDR3: TGTGCCAGCAGTTTATCGGCGGGAGGGCAAGAGACCCAGTACTTC. Protein sequence: CASSLSAGGQETQYF.

Concerning this clone: One end of the junction fails to match germline, which may point to a read error. Other DNA sequences in the same sample also yield this CDR3. CDR3 amino acids: CASSWGQGGQPQHF. Written as DNA, the CDR3 is TGCGCCAGCAGTTGGGGACAGGGCGGTCAGCCCCAGCATTTT. The chain is built from TRBV27 and TRBJ1-5; 9 bases align to TRBD1. Germline V gene lookup returns CDR1 MNHEY and CDR2 SMNVEV (reference sequence). The CDR3 has 14 residues.

This chain links TRBV9 with TRBJ2-3; 13 bases map to TRBD2. The V segment lost 3 bases and the J segment 2 bases; nucleotides outside the gene matches: 3. CDR1 and CDR2 from the germline V gene are SGDLS and YYNGEE. This CDR3 region has 16 residues. The CDR3: CASSATSGGTTDTQYF. CDR3 bases: TGTGCCAGCAGCGCGACTAGCGGGGGGACCACAGATACGCAGTATTTT. The full variable domain, in which reference TRBV9 and TRBJ2-3 provide the parts outside the CDR3, is DSGVTQTPKHLITATGQRVTLRCSPRSGDLSVYWYQQSLDQGLQFLIQYYNGEERAKGNILERFSAQQFPDLHSELNLSSLELGDSALYFCASSATSGGTTDTQYFGPGTRLTVL.

This clone was seen a single time. The chain joins TRBV5-1 to TRBJ2-1; 7 bases map to TRBD1. The junction had 3 bases not matched to a gene; V was cut back by 4 bases and J by 5 bases. The CDR3 runs 13 residues. Germline V CDR1 and CDR2: SGHRS, YFSETQ. CDR3 sequence: CASSATGDNEQFF. CDR3 coding DNA: TGCGCCAGCAGCGCTACAGGGGACAATGAGCAGTTCTTC.

This clone was observed a handful of times. The genes are TRBV7-8 and TRBJ2-7; D might be TRBD2 (5 bases). CDR1 SGHVS and CDR2 FQNEAQ come from the germline V gene. Trimming pared 2 bases from V and 5 bases from J, leaving 10 bases between. This CDR3 is 13 amino acids long. CDR3 sequence (DNA): TGTGCCAGCAGCTTAATTCCTAGCAACGAGCAGTACTTC. It specifies CASSLIPSNEQYF.

V gene TRBV30 combines with J gene TRBJ2-1; D possibly corresponds to TRBD2 (7 bases). Germline values: CDR1 GTSNPN, CDR2 SVGIG (reference sequence). The V end was cut by 4 bases, the J end by 0 bases, with 19 bases between. This CDR3 is 17 amino acids long. The CDR3 reads CAWIRGAGARSYNEQFF. The CDR3 nucleotides read TGTGCCTGGATTCGAGGGGCGGGGGCCCGCTCCTACAATGAGCAGTTCTTC.

V is TRBV30 and J is TRBJ2-4, with D tentatively TRBD1 (6 bases). From germline, CDR1 is GTSNPN and CDR2 SVGIG (reference sequence). CDR3 length equals 16 residues. V dropped 0 bases and J dropped 1 base, with 13 bases sitting between them. Here the CDR3 DNA reads TGTGCCTGGAGTGTAAGGGGCGGACAGGCCAAAAACATTCAGTACTTC. Residues: CAWSVRGGQAKNIQYF.

The rearrangement links TRBV5-1 to TRBJ1-1; TRBD1 matches 9 bases. CDR1 and CDR2 from the germline V gene are SGHRS and YFSETQ. Trimming took 3 bases from V and 6 from J; bases not matched to a gene: 9. The length of the CDR3 is 15 residues. The CDR3 DNA follows: TGCGCCAGCAGCTCCTGGACAGGGGACGTGGCTGAAGCTTTCTTT. It encodes CASSSWTGDVAEAFF. Based on the CDR3 plus reference TRBV5-1 and TRBJ1-1, the full variable domain is KAGVTQTPRYLIKTRGQQVTLSCSPISGHRSVSWYQQTPGQGLQFLFEYFSETQRNKGNFPGRFSGRQFSNSRSEMNVSTLELGDSALYLCASSSWTGDVAEAFFGQGTRLTVV.

The V gene is TRBV30, the J gene TRBJ2-1; 7 nucleotides agree with TRBD2. V was pared by 0 bases and J by 4 bases, with 3 bases of the junction left unmatched. The CDR3 is 14 amino acids. Germline V gene sequence: CDR1 GTSNPN, CDR2 SVGIG (reference sequence). As DNA, the CDR3 is TGTGCCTGGAGTGTAGGCGGGGGTTACAATGAGCAGTTCTTC. Its translation is CAWSVGGGYNEQFF.

This rearrangement joins TRBV7-2 to TRBJ1-5; possible D gene TRBD1, 5 bases. The ends were cut back, 2 bases at V and 1 base at J, with 15 bases in the middle. This CDR3 spans 17 amino acids. The V gene's germline CDR1 is SGHTA and CDR2 FQGNSA. CDR3 DNA: TGTGCCAGCAGCTTAAGGTCAGGGCCCGGGAGCAATCAGCCCCAGCATTTT. Residues: CASSLRSGPGSNQPQHF.

The chain couples TRBV7-2 to TRBJ1-3; D is uncertain. Trimming cost V 3 bases and J 0 bases, with 6 bases left between them. The CDR3 is 14 residues long. Germline-derived CDR1 and CDR2 are SGHTA and FQGNSA. The DNA of the CDR3 is TGTGCCAGCAGCTTGGGCTTCTCTGGAAACACCATATATTTT. It yields the protein CASSLGFSGNTIYF.

CDR3 sequence reads: CATSRDLPASGNTEAFF. For the CDR3, the DNA is TGTGCCACCAGCAGAGATCTTCCTGCCTCGGGGAACACTGAAGCTTTCTTT. The chain carries TRBV15 and TRBJ1-1; D remains unclear. The CDR3 extends over 17 amino acids. Germline V lookup: CDR1 LNHNV, CDR2 YYDKDF (reference sequence). Trimming cost V 0 bases and J 1 base, with 15 bases left between them.

This chain uses TRBV30 with TRBJ2-3; 9 nucleotides agree with TRBD1. J gave up 4 bases and V 7 bases, and 15 bases lay outside the gene matches. Germline-derived CDR1 and CDR2 are GTSNPN and SVGIG (reference sequence). This CDR3 has 16 amino acids. The chain's CDR3 is CALTPGQGGLADTQYF. For the CDR3, the DNA is TGTGCCTTAACCCCGGGACAGGGAGGCTTGGCAGATACGCAGTATTTT.

The chain uses TRBV2 and TRBJ2-1; maybe TRBD1 (5 bases). V was pared by 2 bases and J by 7 bases, with 15 bases between. Germline values: CDR1 SNHLY, CDR2 FYNNEI. There are 15 residues in the CDR3. As DNA, the CDR3 is TGTGCCAGCAGTGAATTGGTTGCCTCAGGGAATGAGCAGTTCTTC. Its translation: CASSELVASGNEQFF.

The chain uses TRBV6-1 and TRBJ1-5; a weak D match, TRBD1 (6 bases). Trimming removed 3 bases at V and 1 base at J, with 10 bases between. CDR3 length: 15 amino acids. The germline gives CDR1 MNHNS, CDR2 SASEGT. The CDR3 DNA is TGTGCCAGCAGTGAGGGCAGGGGAAGCAATCAGCCCCAGCATTTT. Its protein product is CASSEGRGSNQPQHF.

Worth noting for this clone: Compared with germline, one end of the junction differs, possibly owing to a read error. This chain uses TRBV7-9 with TRBJ1-2, with D tentatively TRBD1 (5 bases). CDR3 length: 17 residues. The V gene's germline CDR1 is SEHNR and CDR2 FQNEAQ (reference sequence). The CDR3, as DNA: TGTTCCAGCAGCTCAGTTGGGGGACGAGGGGAGGGCTATGGCTACACCTTC. Amino acids: CSSSSVGGRGEGYGYTF. The whole variable domain, filled in from reference TRBV7-9 and TRBJ1-2, reads DTGVSQNPRHKITKRGQNVTFRCDPISEHNRLYWYRQTLGQGPEFLTYFQNEAQLEKSRLLSDRFSAERPKGSFSTLEIQRTEQGDSAMYLCSSSSVGGRGEGYGYTFGSGTRLTVV.

The table lists this clone with a few counts. V usage is TRBV11-3 and J usage is TRBJ2-3; 7 nucleotides agree with TRBD2. The CDR3 has 15 residues. From germline, CDR1 is SGHNT and CDR2 YENEEA. J gave up 13 bases and V 1 base, and 14 bases lay outside the gene matches. CDR3 sequence: CASSLGGSGARREYF. The DNA for the CDR3 is TGTGCCAGCAGCTTAGGGGGCAGCGGGGCCCGCCGCGAGTATTTT.

This chain connects TRBV6-5 to TRBJ1-1; TRBD1 aligns across 7 bases. CDR3 length: 12 residues. The V and J ends lost 5 bases and 5 bases, in that order; junction bases with no gene match: 2. Germline-derived CDR1 and CDR2 are MNHEY and SVGAGI. CDR3 sequence reads: CASSVTGTEAFF. The CDR3 DNA reads TGTGCCAGCAGTGTGACAGGGACTGAAGCTTTCTTT.

The chain combines TRBV19 with TRBJ1-3, with TRBD1 matching 7 bases. Germline trimming cut 6 bases from V and 0 bases from J; bases unmatched to any gene: 5. Germline V gene sequence: CDR1 LNHDA, CDR2 SQIVND (reference sequence). CDR3 length equals 15 residues. CDR3 bases: TGTGCCAGTAGGCAACAGGGGACCTCTGGAAACACCATATATTTT. As protein: CASRQQGTSGNTIYF.

This clone was seen a handful of times. V usage is TRBV9 and J usage is TRBJ2-1, with TRBD2 matching 14 bases. The CDR3 loop spans 16 amino acids. The J segment lost 6 bases and the V segment lost 3 bases, leaving 5 bases of the junction unmatched. Germline values: CDR1 SGDLS, CDR2 YYNGEE. CDR3 loop: CASSATGTSGSNEQFF. CDR3 nucleotides: TGTGCCAGCAGCGCCACCGGGACTAGCGGGAGCAATGAGCAGTTCTTC. The complete variable domain, with remaining parts taken from reference TRBV9 and TRBJ2-1, reads DSGVTQTPKHLITATGQRVTLRCSPRSGDLSVYWYQQSLDQGLQFLIQYYNGEERAKGNILERFSAQQFPDLHSELNLSSLELGDSALYFCASSATGTSGSNEQFFGPGTRLTVL.

This clone was seen only a few times. The J gene is TRBJ2-3, the V gene TRBV12-5; weak D call: TRBD2 (5 bases). This CDR3 region has 15 residues. Germline V lookup: CDR1 LGHNT, CDR2 FRNRAP. Trimming shortened V by 8 bases and J by 3 bases, and 18 bases separated the two germline ends. This chain's CDR3 is CASMRVRFETDTQYF. DNA for the CDR3: TGTGCTAGTATGAGGGTGAGGTTTGAAACAGATACGCAGTATTTT.

This chain uses TRBV15 with TRBJ2-7; 10 bases line up with TRBD2. The germline CDR1 and CDR2 sequences are LNHNV and YYDKDF (reference sequence). The CDR3 has 15 amino acids. V lost 0 bases to trimming and J lost 5 bases; unmatched junction nucleotides: 4. CDR3 in DNA: TGTGCCACCAGCAGAGAAGGCCTAGCGGGAGACGAGCAGTACTTC. It is translated as CATSREGLAGDEQYF.

This clone was counted only a few times. The chain is built from TRBV5-1 and TRBJ2-2; D perhaps matches TRBD1 (5 bases). Germline V gene sequence: CDR1 SGHRS, CDR2 YFSETQ. V was clipped by 4 bases and J by 0 bases, with 13 bases between them. The CDR3 has 16 residues. The CDR3 region is CASSIVRGTNTGELFF. CDR3 coding DNA: TGCGCCAGCAGCATCGTAAGGGGTACGAACACCGGGGAGCTGTTTTTT.